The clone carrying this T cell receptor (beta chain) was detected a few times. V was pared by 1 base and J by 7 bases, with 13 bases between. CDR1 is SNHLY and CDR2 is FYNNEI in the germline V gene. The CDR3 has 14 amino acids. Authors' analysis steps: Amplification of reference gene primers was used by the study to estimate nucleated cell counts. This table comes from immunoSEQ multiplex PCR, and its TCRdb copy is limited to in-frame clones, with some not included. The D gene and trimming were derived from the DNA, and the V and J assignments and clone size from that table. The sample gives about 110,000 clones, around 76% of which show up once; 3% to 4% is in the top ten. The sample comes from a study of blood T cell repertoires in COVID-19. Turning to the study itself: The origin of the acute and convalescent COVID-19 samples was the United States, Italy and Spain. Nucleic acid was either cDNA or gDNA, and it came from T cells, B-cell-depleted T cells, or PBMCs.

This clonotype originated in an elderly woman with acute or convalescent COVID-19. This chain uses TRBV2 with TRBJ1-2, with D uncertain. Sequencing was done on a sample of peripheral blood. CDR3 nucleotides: TGTGCCAGCAGTGAAGGGCGGTCGGTGTCTGGCTACACCTTC. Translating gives CASSEGRSVSGYTF. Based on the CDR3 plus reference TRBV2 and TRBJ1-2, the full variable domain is EPEVTQTPSHQVTQMGQEVILRCVPISNHLYFYWYRQILGQKVEFLVSFYNNEISEKSEIFDDQFSVERPDGSNFTLKIRSTKLEDSAMYFCASSEGRSVSGYTFGSGTRLTVV.